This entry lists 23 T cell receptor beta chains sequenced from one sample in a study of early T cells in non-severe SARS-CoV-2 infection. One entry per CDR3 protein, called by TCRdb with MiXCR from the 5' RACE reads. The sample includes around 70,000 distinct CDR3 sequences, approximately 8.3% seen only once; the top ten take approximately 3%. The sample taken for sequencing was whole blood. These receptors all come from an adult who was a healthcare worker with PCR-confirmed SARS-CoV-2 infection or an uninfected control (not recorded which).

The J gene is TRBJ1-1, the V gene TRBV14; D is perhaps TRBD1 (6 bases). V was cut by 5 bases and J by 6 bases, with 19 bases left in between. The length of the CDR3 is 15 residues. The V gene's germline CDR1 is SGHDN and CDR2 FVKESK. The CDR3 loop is CASSARLGGAAEAFF. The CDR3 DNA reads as TGTGCCAGCAGCGCAAGATTGGGGGGCGCCGCTGAAGCTTTCTTT.

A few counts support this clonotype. The CDR3 protein is CASTLRGLLAKNIQYF. The CDR3 nucleotides are TGTGCCAGTACCCTTCGGGGGTTACTAGCCAAAAACATTCAGTACTTC. This sequence joins TRBV19 and TRBJ2-4; D may be TRBD2 (6 bases). The V gene's germline CDR1 is LNHDA and CDR2 SQIVND (reference sequence). The CDR3 extends over 16 amino acids. Trimming stripped 7 bases from V and 0 bases from J, with 16 bases between.

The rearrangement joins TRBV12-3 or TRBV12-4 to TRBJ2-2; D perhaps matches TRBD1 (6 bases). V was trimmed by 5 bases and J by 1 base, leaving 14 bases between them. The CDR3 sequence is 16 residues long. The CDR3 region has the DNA TGTGCCAGCAGTCAATCCAGGGGCATGAACACCGGGGAGCTGTTTTTT. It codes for CASSQSRGMNTGELFF.

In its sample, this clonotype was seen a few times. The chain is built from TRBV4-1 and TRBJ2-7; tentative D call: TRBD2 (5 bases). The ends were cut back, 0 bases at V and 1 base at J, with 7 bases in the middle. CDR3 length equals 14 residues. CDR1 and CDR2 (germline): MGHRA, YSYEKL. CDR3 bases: TGCGCCAGCAGCCAAGAAGGCGGGTCCTACGAGCAGTACTTC. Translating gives CASSQEGGSYEQYF.

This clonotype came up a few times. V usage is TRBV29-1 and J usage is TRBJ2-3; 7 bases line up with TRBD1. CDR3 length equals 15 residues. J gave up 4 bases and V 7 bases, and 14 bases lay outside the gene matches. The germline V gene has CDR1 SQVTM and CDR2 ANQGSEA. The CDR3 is CSGYLDRARPDTQYF. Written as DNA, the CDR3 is TGCAGCGGATACCTAGACAGGGCCCGCCCAGATACGCAGTATTTT.

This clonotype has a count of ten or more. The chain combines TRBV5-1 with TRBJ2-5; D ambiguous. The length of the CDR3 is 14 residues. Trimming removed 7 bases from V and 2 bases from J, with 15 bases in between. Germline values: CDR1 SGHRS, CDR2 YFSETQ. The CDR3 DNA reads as TGCGCCAGCCGGATTGGGTCCTTACAAGAGACCCAGTACTTC. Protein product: CASRIGSLQETQYF.

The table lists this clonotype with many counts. CDR3 region: CASSQQGTTESNQPQHF. CDR3 DNA sequence: TGTGCCAGCAGCCAACAGGGGACCACCGAGAGCAATCAGCCCCAGCATTTT. The chain joins TRBV7-3 to TRBJ1-5, with 7 bases identical to TRBD1. CDR1 SGHTA and CDR2 FQGTGA come from the germline V gene. J lost 1 base, V lost 5 bases, and 11 bases had no gene match. The CDR3 loop spans 17 amino acids.

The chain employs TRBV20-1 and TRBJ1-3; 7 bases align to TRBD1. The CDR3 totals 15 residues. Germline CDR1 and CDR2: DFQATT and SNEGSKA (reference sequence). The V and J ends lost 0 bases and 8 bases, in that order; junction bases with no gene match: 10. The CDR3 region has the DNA TGCAGTGCTAGAGATCCTGACAGGGAGCGGGACACCATATATTTT. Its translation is CSARDPDRERDTIYF.

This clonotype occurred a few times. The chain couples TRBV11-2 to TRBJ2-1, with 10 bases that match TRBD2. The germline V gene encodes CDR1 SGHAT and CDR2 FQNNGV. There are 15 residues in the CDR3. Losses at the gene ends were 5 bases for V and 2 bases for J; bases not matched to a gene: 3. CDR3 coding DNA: TGTGCCAGCAGCGCTAGCGGGAGTACCTACAATGAGCAGTTCTTC. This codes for CASSASGSTYNEQFF.

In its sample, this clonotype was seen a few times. CDR3 sequence (DNA): TGCGCCAGCAGTTCCGGGACAGGGGTAAAGACCCAGTACTTC. Protein sequence: CASSSGTGVKTQYF. This chain connects TRBV5-1 to TRBJ2-5; 10 nucleotides line up with TRBD1. CDR3 size: 14 residues. In germline, CDR1 is SGHRS, CDR2 YFSETQ. V was pared by 5 bases and J by 6 bases, with 7 bases of the junction left unmatched.

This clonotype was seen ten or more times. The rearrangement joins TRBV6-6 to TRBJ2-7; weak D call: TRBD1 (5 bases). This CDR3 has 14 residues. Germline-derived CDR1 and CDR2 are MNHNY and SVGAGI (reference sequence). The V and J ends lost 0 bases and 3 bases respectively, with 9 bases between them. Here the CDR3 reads CASSYSLRDYEQYF. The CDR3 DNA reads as TGTGCCAGCAGTTACTCGCTCAGGGACTACGAGCAGTACTTC.

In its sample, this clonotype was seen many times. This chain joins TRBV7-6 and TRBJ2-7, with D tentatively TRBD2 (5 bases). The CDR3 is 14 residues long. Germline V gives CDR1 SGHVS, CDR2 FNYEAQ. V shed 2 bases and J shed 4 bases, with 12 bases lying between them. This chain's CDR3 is CASSLNSGGYEQYF. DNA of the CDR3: TGTGCCAGCAGCTTAAACTCCGGCGGGTACGAGCAGTACTTC. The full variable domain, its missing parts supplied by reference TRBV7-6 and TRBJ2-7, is GAGVSQSPRYKVTKRGQDVALRCDPISGHVSLYWYRQALGQGPEFLTYFNYEAQQDKSGLPNDRFSAERPEGSISTLTIQRTEQRDSAMYRCASSLNSGGYEQYFGPGTRLTVT.

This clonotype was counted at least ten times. CDR3 amino acids: CASSRGRQPQHF. The CDR3 DNA reads TGTGCCAGTAGCAGGGGGCGGCAGCCCCAGCATTTT. This chain links TRBV19 with TRBJ1-5, with TRBD1 identical over 8 bases. The V and J ends lost 6 bases and 7 bases, in that order; junction bases with no gene match: 2. The CDR3 loop spans 12 amino acids. CDR1 and CDR2 (germline): LNHDA, SQIVND (reference sequence).

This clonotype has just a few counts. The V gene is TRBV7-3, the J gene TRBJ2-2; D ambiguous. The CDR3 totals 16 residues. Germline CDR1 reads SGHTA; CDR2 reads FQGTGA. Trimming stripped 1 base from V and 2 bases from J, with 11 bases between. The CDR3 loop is CASSLNGLGNTGELFF. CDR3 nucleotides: TGTGCCAGCAGCTTAAATGGCTTAGGAAACACCGGGGAGCTGTTTTTT.

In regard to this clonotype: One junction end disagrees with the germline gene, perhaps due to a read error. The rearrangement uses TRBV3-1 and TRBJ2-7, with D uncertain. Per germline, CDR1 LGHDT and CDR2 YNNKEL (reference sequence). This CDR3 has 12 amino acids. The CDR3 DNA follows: TGTGCCAGCAGTCAAGGGCCCTACGAGCAGTACTTC. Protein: CASSQGPYEQYF.

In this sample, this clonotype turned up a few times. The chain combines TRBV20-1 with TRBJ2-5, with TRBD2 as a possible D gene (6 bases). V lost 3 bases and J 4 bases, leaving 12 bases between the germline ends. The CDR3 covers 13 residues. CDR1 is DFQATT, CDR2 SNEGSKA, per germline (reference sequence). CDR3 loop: CSARPGGLETQYF. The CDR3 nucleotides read TGCAGTGCTAGGCCCGGAGGGTTAGAGACCCAGTACTTC.

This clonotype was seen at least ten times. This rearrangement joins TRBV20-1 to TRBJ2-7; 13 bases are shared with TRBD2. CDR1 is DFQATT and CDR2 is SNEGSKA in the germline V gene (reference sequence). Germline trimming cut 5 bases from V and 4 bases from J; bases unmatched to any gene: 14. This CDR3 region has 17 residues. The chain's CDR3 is CSAAGSTSGRAIYEQYF. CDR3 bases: TGCAGTGCTGCCGGATCAACTAGCGGGAGGGCCATATACGAGCAGTACTTC.

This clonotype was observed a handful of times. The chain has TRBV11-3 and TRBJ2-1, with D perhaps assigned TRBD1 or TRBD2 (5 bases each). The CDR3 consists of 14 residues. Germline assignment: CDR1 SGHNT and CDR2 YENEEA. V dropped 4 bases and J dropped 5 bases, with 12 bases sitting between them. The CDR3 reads CASSSGTVNNEQFF. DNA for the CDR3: TGTGCCAGCAGCTCCGGGACGGTGAACAATGAGCAGTTCTTC. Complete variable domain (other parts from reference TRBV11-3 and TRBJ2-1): EAGVVQSPRYKIIEKKQPVAFWCNPISGHNTLYWYLQNLGQGPELLIRYENEEAVDDSQLPKDRFSAERLKGVDSTLKIQPAELGDSAVYLCASSSGTVNNEQFFGPGTRLTVL.

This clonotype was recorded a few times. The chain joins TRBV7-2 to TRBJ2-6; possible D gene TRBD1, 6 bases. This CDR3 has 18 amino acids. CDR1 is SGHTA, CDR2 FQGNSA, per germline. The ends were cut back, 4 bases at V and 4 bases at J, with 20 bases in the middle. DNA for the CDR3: TGTGCCAGCAGCTCGAATTACCCAGGGGCCCCGGGGGCCAACGTCCTGACTTTC. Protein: CASSSNYPGAPGANVLTF.

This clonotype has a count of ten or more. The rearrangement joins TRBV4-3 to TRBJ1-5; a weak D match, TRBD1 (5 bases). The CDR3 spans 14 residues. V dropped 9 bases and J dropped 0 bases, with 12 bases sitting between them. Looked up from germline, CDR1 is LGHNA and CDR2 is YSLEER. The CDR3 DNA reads TGCGCCAGACTCGGGACTGTTAGCAATCAGCCCCAGCATTTT. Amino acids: CARLGTVSNQPQHF.

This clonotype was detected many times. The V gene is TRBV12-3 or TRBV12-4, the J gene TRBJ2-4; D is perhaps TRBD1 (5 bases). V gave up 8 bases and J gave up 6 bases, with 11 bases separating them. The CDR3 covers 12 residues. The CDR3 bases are TGTGCCAGCCGACAGAACTTAAACATTCAGTACTTC. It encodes CASRQNLNIQYF.

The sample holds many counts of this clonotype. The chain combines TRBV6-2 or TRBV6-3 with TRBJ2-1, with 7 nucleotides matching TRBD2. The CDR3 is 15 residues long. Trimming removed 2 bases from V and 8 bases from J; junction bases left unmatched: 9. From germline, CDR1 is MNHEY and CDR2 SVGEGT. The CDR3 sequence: CASSYQRDWGDEQFF. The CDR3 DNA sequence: TGTGCCAGCAGTTACCAGCGGGACTGGGGCGATGAGCAGTTCTTC.

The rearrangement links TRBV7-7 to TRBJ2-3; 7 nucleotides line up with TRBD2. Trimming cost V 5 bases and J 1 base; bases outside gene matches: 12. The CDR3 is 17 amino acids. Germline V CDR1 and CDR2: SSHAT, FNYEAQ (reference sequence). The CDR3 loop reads CASSPGRGSGGTDTQYF. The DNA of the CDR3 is TGTGCCAGCAGCCCCGGTCGCGGGAGTGGGGGCACAGATACGCAGTATTTT.